This T cell receptor beta chain emerged from a study of CD4 T cells in relation to SARS-CoV-2 and coronaviruses. Study observations and caveats: The assay detects memory recall responses, not culture-primed primary responses.

Unexposed donor CD4+ T cells date from about 2011-2018, before the COVID-19 pandemic. The V and J ends lost 1 base and 8 bases respectively, with 11 bases between them. This CDR3 has 13 residues. Germline-derived CDR1 and CDR2 are GTSNPN and SVGIG (reference sequence). Generated by immunoSEQ multiplex PCR, the TCRdb table keeps only in-frame clones and is missing some. The table has about 65,000 clones, 75% to 90% seen once. In regard to this clone: The antigen remains unidentified.

Sequenced: memory CD4+ T cells from PBMCs. This TCR was recovered from a human donor in good health. The chain carries TRBV30 and TRBJ1-4; D gene ambiguous. The CDR3 DNA sequence: TGTGCCTGGAGTGCGACTGTCTCGGAAAAACTGTTTTTT. It translates to CAWSATVSEKLFF.